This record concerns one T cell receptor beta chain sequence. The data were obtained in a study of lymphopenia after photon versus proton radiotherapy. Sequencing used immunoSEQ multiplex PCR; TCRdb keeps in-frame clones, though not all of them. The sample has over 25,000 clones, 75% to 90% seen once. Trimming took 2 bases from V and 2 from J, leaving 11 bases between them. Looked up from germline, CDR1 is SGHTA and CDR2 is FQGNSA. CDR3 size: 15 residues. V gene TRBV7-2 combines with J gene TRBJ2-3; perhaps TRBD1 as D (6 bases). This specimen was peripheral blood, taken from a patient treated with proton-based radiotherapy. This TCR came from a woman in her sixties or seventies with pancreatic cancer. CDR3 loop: CASSLIGQSTDTQYF. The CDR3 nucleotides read TGTGCCAGCAGCTTAATTGGACAGTCCACAGATACGCAGTATTTT.